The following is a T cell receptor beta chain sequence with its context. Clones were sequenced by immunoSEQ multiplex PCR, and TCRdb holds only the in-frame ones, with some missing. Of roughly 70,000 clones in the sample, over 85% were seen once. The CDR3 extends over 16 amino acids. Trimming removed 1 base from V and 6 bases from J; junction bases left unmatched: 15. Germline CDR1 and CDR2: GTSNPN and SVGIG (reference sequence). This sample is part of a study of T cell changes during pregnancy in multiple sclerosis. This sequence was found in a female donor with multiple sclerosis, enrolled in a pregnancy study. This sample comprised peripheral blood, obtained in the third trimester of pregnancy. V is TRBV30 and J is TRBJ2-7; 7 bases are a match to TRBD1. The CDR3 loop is CAWSENTRGIAGEQYF. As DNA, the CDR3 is TGTGCCTGGAGTGAAAACACCAGGGGGATCGCGGGCGAGCAGTACTTC.